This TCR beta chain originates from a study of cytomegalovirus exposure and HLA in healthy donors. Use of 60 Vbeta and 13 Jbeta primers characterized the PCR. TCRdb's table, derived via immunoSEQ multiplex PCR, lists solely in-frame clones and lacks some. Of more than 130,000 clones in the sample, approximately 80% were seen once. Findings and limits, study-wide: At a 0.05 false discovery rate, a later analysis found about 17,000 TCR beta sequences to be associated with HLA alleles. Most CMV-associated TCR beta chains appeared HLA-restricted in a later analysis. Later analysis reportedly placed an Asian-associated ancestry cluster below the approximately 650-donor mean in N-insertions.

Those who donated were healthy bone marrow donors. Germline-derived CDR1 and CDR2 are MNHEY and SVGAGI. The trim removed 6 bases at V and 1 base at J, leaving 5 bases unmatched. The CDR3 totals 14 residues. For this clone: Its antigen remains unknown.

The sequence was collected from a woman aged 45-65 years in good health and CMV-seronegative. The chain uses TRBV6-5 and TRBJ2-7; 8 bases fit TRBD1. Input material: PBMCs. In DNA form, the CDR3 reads TGTGCCAGCAGACCTGGACAGGGATCCTACGAGCAGTACTTC. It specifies CASRPGQGSYEQYF.